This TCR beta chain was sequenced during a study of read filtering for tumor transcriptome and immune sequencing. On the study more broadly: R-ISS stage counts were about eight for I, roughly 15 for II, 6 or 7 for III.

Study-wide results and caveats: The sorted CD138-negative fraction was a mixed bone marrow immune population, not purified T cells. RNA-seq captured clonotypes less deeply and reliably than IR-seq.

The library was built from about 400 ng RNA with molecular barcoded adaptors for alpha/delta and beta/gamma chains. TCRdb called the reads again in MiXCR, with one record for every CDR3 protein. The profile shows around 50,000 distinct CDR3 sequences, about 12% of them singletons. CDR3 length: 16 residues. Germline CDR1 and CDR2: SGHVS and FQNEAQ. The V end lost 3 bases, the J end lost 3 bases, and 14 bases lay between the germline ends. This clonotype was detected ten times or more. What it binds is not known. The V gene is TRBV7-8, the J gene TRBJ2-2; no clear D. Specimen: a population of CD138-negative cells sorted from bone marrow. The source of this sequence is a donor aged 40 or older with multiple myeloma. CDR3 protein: CASSLMGRIDTGELFF. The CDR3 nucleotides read TGTGCCAGCAGCTTGATGGGCAGAATAGACACCGGGGAGCTGTTTTTT.